This T cell receptor beta chain comes out of a study of shared clonotypes between healthy human individuals. Each subset's genomic DNA was shared equally among a number of immunoSEQ plates. Profiling relied on immunoSEQ multiplex PCR, and the TCRdb table lists in-frame clones only, not all of them. In the table there are about 470,000 clones, roughly 80% of which are singletons. The V and J ends lost 4 bases and 2 bases respectively, with 16 bases between them. In germline, CDR1 is SNHLY, CDR2 FYNNEI. CDR3 length: 16 residues. The chain employs TRBV2 and TRBJ2-3; weak D call: TRBD2 (5 bases). Sequencing used PBMCs. The clonotype originates from a woman in her forties in good health. Some clones in this sample may be carry-over from other donors' samples. CDR3 protein: CASSGETMIVTDTQYF. Here the CDR3 DNA reads TGTGCCAGCAGTGGGGAGACCATGATAGTCACAGATACGCAGTATTTT.